The present T cell receptor (beta chain) was sequenced within a study of control samples from healthy donors and cancer patients. The germline V gene has CDR1 SGHRS and CDR2 YFSETQ. CDR3 length: 14 amino acids. V lost 5 bases, J lost 7 bases, and 8 bases stayed unmatched. TCRdb keeps only in-frame clones here, not all; method: immunoSEQ multiplex PCR. The sample holds tens of thousands of clones, about nine tenths seen once. The gene calls are TRBV5-1 and TRBJ1-4; the match to TRBD1 covers 7 bases. The sequence derives from a man aged 25 to 40 in good health. The specimen sequenced was blood. The CDR3, as DNA: TGCGCCAGCAGTCCCGGGACAGAGGGTGAAAAACTGTTTTTT. Encoded protein: CASSPGTEGEKLFF.